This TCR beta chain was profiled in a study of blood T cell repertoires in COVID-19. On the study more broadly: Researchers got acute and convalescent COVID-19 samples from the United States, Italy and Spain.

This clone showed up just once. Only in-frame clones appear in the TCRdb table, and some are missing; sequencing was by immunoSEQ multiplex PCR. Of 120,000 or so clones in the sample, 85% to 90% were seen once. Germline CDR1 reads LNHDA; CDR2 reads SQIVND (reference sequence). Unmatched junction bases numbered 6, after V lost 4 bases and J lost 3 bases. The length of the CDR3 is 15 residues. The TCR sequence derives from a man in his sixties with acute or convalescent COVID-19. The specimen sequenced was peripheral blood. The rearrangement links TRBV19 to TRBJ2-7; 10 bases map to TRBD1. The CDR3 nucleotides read TGTGCCAGTAGTAAGACCGGGACAGGGGACTACGAGCAGTACTTC. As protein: CASSKTGTGDYEQYF.